The 4 T cell receptor beta chains presented below share a single source sample, sequenced in a study of CD8 T cells in ankylosing spondylitis. TCRdb itself ran the 5' RACE reads through MiXCR, one entry per CDR3 protein. The sample records 180,000 or so distinct CDR3 sequences, 11% being singletons. The sequencing sample was made of blood, either unsorted or a sorted T cell fraction (not recorded which). The receptors derive from a male donor with ankylosing spondylitis or in good health (not recorded which).

Turning to this clonotype: This may stem from a read error, because a much larger clone lies one nucleotide away. The CDR3 reads CASSQGTKNEKLFF. CDR3 DNA: TGCGCCAGCAGCCAAGGAACCAAGAATGAAAAACTGTTTTTT. The chain uses TRBV4-3 and TRBJ1-4; D gene ambiguous. From germline, CDR1 is LGHNA and CDR2 YSLEER. The CDR3 runs to 14 residues. V lost 1 base and J lost 5, with 8 bases in between.

The chain employs TRBV11-2 and TRBJ2-1; D is unresolved. Germline CDR1 reads SGHAT; CDR2 reads FQNNGV. The CDR3 is made up of 14 amino acids. Trimming took 1 base from V and 7 from J, leaving 11 bases between them. CDR3 coding DNA: TGTGCCAGCAGCTTAGGAAGGTTATGGAATGAGCAGTTCTTC. This sequence encodes CASSLGRLWNEQFF.

Only a few counts were recorded for this clonotype. V and J are TRBV20-1 and TRBJ2-1; 12 bases align to TRBD2. Trimming cost V 8 bases and J 8 bases; bases outside gene matches: 13. The germline V gene encodes CDR1 DFQATT and CDR2 SNEGSKA (reference sequence). There are 15 residues in the CDR3. The CDR3 here is CSSNPGGLAGHEQFF. The CDR3 bases are TGCAGTTCTAACCCCGGGGGACTAGCGGGCCATGAGCAGTTCTTC.

Worth noting for this clonotype: This may come from a read error, since a much larger clone is one base off. The chain joins TRBV20-1 to TRBJ1-2; D may be TRBD1 (6 bases). Germline V CDR1 and CDR2: DFQATT, SNEGSKA (reference sequence). The ends were cut back, 8 bases at V and 4 bases at J, with 20 bases in the middle. This CDR3 has 14 amino acids. For the CDR3, the DNA is TGCAGTACCGCCCCCCGGGACACCCTCTATGGCTACACCTTC. Encoded protein: CSTAPRDTLYGYTF.